This record looks at one TCR beta chain sequence and its context. Its antigen is still unknown. No much larger clone is present one base from it, and per-base qualities are unavailable. Collaborating institutions collected whole blood in K2EDTA tubes following their own protocols. For TCRbeta analysis, collaborator samples were shipped as frozen whole blood, as isolated PBMCs, or as DNA extracted from either sample type. CDR3 length: 15 amino acids, cysteine to phenylalanine. Only the CDR3 region is kept as DNA, spanning 45 bases read in frame from base 1. V loses 4 bases, J loses 4 bases, and the germline ends lie 16 bases apart. The germline V gene (reference sequence) provides CDR1 LNHDA and CDR2 SQIVND. The data originate from a study of blood T cell repertoires in COVID-19 (TCRdb year 2020). At the level of the whole study: Samples from collaborators originated in the United States, Italy and Spain and spanned both the acute and convalescent phases of COVID-19. Samples were obtained from the ongoing ImmuneRACE study (first 160 participants) and from some 1,300 subjects provided by 6 global collaborators. Subjects who had been exposed to COVID-19, were actively infected with it, or had recovered from it provided the deeply sampled blood TCRbeta repertoires that made up the dataset. The repertoires were released in a freely available public database intended as a resource for research on the immune response to SARS-CoV-2. The material from the prospective study consisted of cDNA or gDNA derived from T cells, B-cell-depleted T cells, or PBMCs. HLA class I and class II types, where available, came from metadata supplied by the sample provider rather than from assay-based typing. The sample metadata nearly always contained a de-identified subject ID, COVID-19 status, age in years and sex. Paper-wide results and their limitations: Clinical and demographic metadata were provided uncurated, with the amount varying by source and participant.

TCRbeta CDR3 regions were amplified from genomic DNA by means of the immunoSEQ Assay, a bias-controlled multiplex PCR. On the study's bioinformatics: The number of nucleated cells in each sample was estimated by amplification of reference gene primers within the assay. To quantify the absolute abundance of each unique TCRbeta CDR3 rearrangement, sequence reads were collapsed and filtered. For each sample, productive Simpson clonality was calculated as the square root of Simpson's diversity index across productive rearrangements. TCRdb mirrors the immuneACCESS table, restricted to in-frame sequences. Some clones are absent from its copies; in checked studies, under half trace to an unresolved V gene, and the reason for the others is unknown. Clone size and V and J calls were adopted from that table, with D and trimming inferred from the DNA. The sample yields some 370,000 clones; 90% were counted once. The ten largest account for around 7% of the sample.

This receptor was identified in a man aged 18 to 29 with active or convalescent COVID-19. The rearrangement combines TRBV19 with TRBJ1-1; TRBD1 is a weak D gene call, 6 bases matching. Material for sequencing was peripheral blood. The CDR3 region reads CASSTPQGWVTEAFF. The nucleotide sequence reads as follows: TGTGCCAGTAGTACTCCACAGGGATGGGTCACTGAAGCTTTCTTT.